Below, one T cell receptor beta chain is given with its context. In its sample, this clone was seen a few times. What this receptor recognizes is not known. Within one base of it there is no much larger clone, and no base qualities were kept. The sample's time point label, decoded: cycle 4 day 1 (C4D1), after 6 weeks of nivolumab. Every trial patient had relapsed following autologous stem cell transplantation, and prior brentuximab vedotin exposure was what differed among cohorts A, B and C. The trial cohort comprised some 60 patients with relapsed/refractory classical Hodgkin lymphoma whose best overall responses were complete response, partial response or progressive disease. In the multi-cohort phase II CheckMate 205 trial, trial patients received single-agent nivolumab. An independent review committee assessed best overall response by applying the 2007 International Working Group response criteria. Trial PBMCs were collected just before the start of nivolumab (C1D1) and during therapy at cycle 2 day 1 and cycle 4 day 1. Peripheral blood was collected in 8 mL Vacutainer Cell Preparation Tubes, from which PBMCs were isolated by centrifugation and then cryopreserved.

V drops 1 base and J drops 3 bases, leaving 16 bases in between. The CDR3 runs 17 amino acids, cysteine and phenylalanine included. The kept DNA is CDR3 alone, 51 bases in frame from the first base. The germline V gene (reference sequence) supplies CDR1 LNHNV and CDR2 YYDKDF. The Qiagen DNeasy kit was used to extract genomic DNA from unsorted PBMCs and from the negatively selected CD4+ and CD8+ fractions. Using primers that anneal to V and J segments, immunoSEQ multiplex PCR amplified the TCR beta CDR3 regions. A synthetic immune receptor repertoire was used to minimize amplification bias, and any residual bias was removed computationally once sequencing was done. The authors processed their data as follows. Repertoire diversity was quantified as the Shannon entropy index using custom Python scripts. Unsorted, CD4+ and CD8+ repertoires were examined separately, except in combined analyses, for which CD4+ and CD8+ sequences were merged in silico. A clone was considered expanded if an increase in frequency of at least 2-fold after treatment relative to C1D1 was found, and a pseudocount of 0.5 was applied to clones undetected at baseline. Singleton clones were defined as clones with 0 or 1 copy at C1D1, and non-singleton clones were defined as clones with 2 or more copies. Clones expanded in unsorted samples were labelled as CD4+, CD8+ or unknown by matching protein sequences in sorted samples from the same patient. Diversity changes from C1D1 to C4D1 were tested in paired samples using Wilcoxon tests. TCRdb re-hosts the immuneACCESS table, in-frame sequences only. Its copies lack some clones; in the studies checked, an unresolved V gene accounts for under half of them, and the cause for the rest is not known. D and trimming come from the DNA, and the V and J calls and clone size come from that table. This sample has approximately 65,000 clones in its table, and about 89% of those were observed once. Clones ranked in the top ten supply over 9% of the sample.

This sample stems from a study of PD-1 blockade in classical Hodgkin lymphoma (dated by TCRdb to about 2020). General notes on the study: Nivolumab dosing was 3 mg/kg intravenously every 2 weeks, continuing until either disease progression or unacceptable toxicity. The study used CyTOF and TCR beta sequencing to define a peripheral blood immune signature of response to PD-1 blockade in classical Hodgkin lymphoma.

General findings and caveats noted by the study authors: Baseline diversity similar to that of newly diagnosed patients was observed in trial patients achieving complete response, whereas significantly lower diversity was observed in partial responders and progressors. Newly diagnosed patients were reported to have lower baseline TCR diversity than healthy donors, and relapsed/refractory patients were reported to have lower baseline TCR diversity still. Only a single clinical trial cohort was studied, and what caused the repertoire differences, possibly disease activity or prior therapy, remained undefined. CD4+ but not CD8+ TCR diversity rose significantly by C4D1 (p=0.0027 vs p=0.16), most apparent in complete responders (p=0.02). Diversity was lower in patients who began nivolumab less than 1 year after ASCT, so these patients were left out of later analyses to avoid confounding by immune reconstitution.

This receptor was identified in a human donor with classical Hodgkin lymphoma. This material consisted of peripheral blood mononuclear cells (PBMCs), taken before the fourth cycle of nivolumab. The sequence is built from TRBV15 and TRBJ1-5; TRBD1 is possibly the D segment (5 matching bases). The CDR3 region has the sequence CATSRGGFRVFNQPQHF. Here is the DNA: TGTGCCACCAGCAGAGGAGGGTTCAGGGTTTTCAATCAGCCCCAGCATTTT.